The following is a T cell receptor (beta chain) sequence with its context. What it binds is unknown. This sample was included in a study of cytomegalovirus exposure and HLA in healthy donors. CDR1 is MNHNY, CDR2 SVGAGI, per germline (reference sequence). V dropped 2 bases and J dropped 5; count of bases not matched to a gene: 5. The CDR3 is 14 residues long. The study ran its PCR with 60 Vbeta and 13 Jbeta primers. Clones were read by immunoSEQ multiplex PCR, and TCRdb kept only the in-frame ones, dropping some. This repertoire shows about 160,000 clones, around nine tenths found once; its top ten account for 0.85% to 1%. Study findings and constraints: After further analysis at a later stage, under 20,000 TCR beta sequences were associated with HLA alleles at 0.05 false discovery rate. A missense variant in DCLRE1C was later tied to TCR beta V- and J-gene trimming. Cytomegalovirus association was listed for roughly 160 TCR beta chains. V segments that were indistinguishable, TRBV6-2 and TRBV6-3 among them, were omitted from analysis.

What was sequenced was PBMCs. The J gene is TRBJ2-7, the V gene TRBV6-6; 8 bases are a match to TRBD1. The TCR sequence derives from a woman in her twenties or thirties in good health and CMV-seronegative. This CDR3 reads CASSYRQGSHEQYF. DNA of the CDR3: TGTGCCAGCAGTTACAGACAGGGGTCCCACGAGCAGTACTTC.